A single sample gave rise to the 12 T cell receptor beta chains below, sequenced in a study of shared clonotypes between healthy human individuals. Clones were sequenced by immunoSEQ multiplex PCR, and TCRdb holds only the in-frame ones, with some missing. The data show about 2.4 million clones, around nine tenths seen once. The sample consisted of naive CD4+ T cells sorted from blood. As to subset: CD45RA+ positively selected. The source of these receptors is a young man in good health.

This chain uses TRBV25-1 with TRBJ2-7, with 10 bases lining up with TRBD2. V dropped 10 bases and J dropped 7; count of bases not matched to a gene: 19. Germline V gene sequence: CDR1 MGHDK, CDR2 SYGVNS. The CDR3 contains 16 residues. The CDR3 spells CATRDGFSGRSGEQYF. For the CDR3, the DNA is TGTGCCACCCGGGATGGGTTTAGCGGGAGGTCGGGTGAGCAGTACTTC.

This rearrangement joins TRBV11-2 to TRBJ1-6; D may be TRBD1 (6 bases). Germline V gives CDR1 SGHAT, CDR2 FQNNGV. The CDR3 covers 15 residues. V was shortened by 6 bases and J by 6 bases, with 15 bases between the two germline ends. The CDR3 reads CASSSLRGGNSPLHF. The DNA of the CDR3 is TGTGCCAGCAGTTCGTTAAGGGGGGGTAATTCACCCCTCCACTTT. Variable domain in full (rest from reference TRBV11-2 and TRBJ1-6): EAGVAQSPRYKIIEKRQSVAFWCNPISGHATLYWYQQILGQGPKLLIQFQNNGVVDDSQLPKDRFSAERLKGVDSTLKIQPAKLEDSAVYLCASSSLRGGNSPLHFGNGTRLTVT.

V and J are TRBV5-1 and TRBJ2-5, with 11 bases fitting TRBD2. Trimming at V came to 4 bases and at J to 0 bases, leaving 5 bases not matched to a gene. The CDR3 totals 16 residues. Germline-derived CDR1 and CDR2 are SGHRS and YFSETQ. The CDR3 loop reads CASSPTSGGHQETQYF. The CDR3 DNA is TGCGCCAGCAGCCCAACTAGCGGGGGACACCAAGAGACCCAGTACTTC.

The rearrangement uses TRBV6-6 and TRBJ2-5; no firm D call. The ends were cut back, 2 bases at V and 5 bases at J, with 9 bases in the middle. The CDR3 has 13 residues. The V gene's germline CDR1 is MNHNY and CDR2 SVGAGI (reference sequence). The CDR3 protein is CASSYNRAETQYF. The CDR3 coding sequence is TGTGCCAGCAGTTACAATCGGGCGGAGACCCAGTACTTC.

V is TRBV7-2 and J is TRBJ2-1, with 9 bases lining up with TRBD2. Looked up from germline, CDR1 is SGHTA and CDR2 is FQGNSA. Trimming took 2 bases from V and 8 from J; bases not matched to a gene: 10. The CDR3 is 16 amino acids. The CDR3, as DNA: TGTGCCAGCAGCTTATTCATGGCGGGGGGGCCGGATGAGCAGTTCTTC. Translating gives CASSLFMAGGPDEQFF. The full variable domain, with the rest looked up from reference TRBV7-2 and TRBJ2-1, is GAGVSQSPSNKVTEKGKDVELRCDPISGHTALYWYRQSLGQGLEFLIYFQGNSAPDKSGLPSDRFSAERTGGSVSTLTIQRTQQEDSAVYLCASSLFMAGGPDEQFFGPGTRLTVL.

V gene TRBV7-9 combines with J gene TRBJ2-7; 8 bases are a match to TRBD1. The CDR3 sequence is 14 residues long. Trimming cost V 3 bases and J 5 bases; bases outside gene matches: 6. Germline CDR1 SEHNR, CDR2 FQNEAQ (reference sequence). CDR3 coding DNA: TGTGCCAGCAGCTTGCAGGGGGCAGTCGACGAGCAGTACTTC. It translates to CASSLQGAVDEQYF.

This clone was seen a few times. The chain joins TRBV29-1 to TRBJ1-1, with a weak D call TRBD1 (5 bases). The V and J ends lost 6 bases and 4 bases respectively, with 18 bases between them. This CDR3 spans 14 amino acids. Germline V gene sequence: CDR1 SQVTM, CDR2 ANQGSEA. This CDR3 reads CSVAGQEGSTEAFF. CDR3 bases: TGCAGCGTCGCGGGGCAGGAGGGGAGCACTGAAGCTTTCTTT.

V is TRBV5-4 and J is TRBJ2-4; 9 bases match TRBD2. Per the germline V gene, CDR1 is SGHNT and CDR2 is YYREEE (reference sequence). V lost 4 bases to trimming and J lost 7 bases; unmatched junction nucleotides: 3. The length of the CDR3 is 13 residues. CDR3 region: CASSAAGGNIQYF. The DNA of the CDR3 is TGTGCCAGCAGCGCCGCGGGAGGGAACATTCAGTACTTC.

The chain recombines TRBV10-1 with TRBJ2-7, with D unresolved. CDR3 length: 14 amino acids. The V end lost 3 bases, the J end lost 0 bases, and 9 bases lay between the germline ends. In germline, CDR1 is WNHNN, CDR2 SYGVQD (reference sequence). CDR3 region: CASSETPSSYEQYF. CDR3 DNA sequence: TGCGCCAGCAGTGAAACCCCTAGCTCCTACGAGCAGTACTTC.

The CDR3 protein is CASSSGPLYGYTF. The CDR3 region has the DNA TGTGCCAGCAGCTCCGGGCCTCTCTATGGCTACACCTTC. V and J are TRBV6-1 and TRBJ1-2; no reliable D call. The V end was cut by 6 bases, the J end by 4 bases, with 12 bases between. The V gene's germline CDR1 is MNHNS and CDR2 SASEGT. This CDR3 has 13 amino acids.

For this clone: Other DNA variants within this sample encode the same CDR3. CDR3 region: CASSLGSYNSPLHF. The CDR3 DNA follows: TGTGCCAGCAGCTTGGGGTCCTATAATTCACCCCTCCACTTT. The V call is TRBV7-2, the J call TRBJ1-6; D ambiguous. Per the germline V gene, CDR1 is SGHTA and CDR2 is FQGNSA. V lost 3 bases to trimming and J lost 1 base, with 4 bases between them. CDR3 size: 14 residues.

V and J are TRBV6-5 and TRBJ2-7; TRBD1 agrees at 7 bases. Germline V gene lookup returns CDR1 MNHEY and CDR2 SVGAGI. J was trimmed by 1 base and V by 5 bases; bases with no gene match: 8. The CDR3 is made up of 15 amino acids. This CDR3 reads CASSPDRDQSYEQYF. CDR3 nucleotides: TGTGCCAGCAGTCCCGACAGGGATCAGTCCTACGAGCAGTACTTC.